This T cell receptor beta chain was captured in a study of blood T cells in healthy people across ages. Concerning this clonotype: The antigen remains unidentified.

A second PCR of 7 to 11 cycles used a sample-barcoded 5' primer and a J-beta primer mix. Via MiXCR, TCRdb re-called the 5' RACE reads, giving one row per CDR3 protein. Of around 1.5 million distinct CDR3 sequences listed, around 36% are singletons. The study's findings and limits: PBMCs that were unsorted prevented a conclusive naive versus antigen-experienced comparison.

Trimming removed 0 bases from V and 1 base from J, with 10 bases in between. From germline, CDR1 is SGHRS and CDR2 YFSETQ. The CDR3 is 15 residues long. The specimen sequenced was blood. This clonotype was obtained from a woman aged 25-40 years in good health. The chain joins TRBV5-1 to TRBJ2-5; perhaps TRBD1 as D (6 bases). CDR3 amino acids: CASSLATGSQETQYF. DNA of the CDR3: TGCGCCAGCAGCTTGGCCACAGGGAGCCAAGAGACCCAGTACTTC.